This TCR beta chain was retrieved from a study of regulatory T cells in long-lasting Graves disease. Study-level background: Graves' disease counted as persistent after over 5 years of antithyroid drugs with positive TSH receptor antibodies. Study conclusions and caveats: Persistent disease showed a preference for TRBV28, TRBJ1-2 and TRBJ2-5.

This clonotype was found a few times. Antigen unknown. This CDR3 has 11 amino acids. V lost 10 bases and J 11 bases, leaving 17 bases between the germline ends. Both iRepertoire HTBI primers and Arm-PCR of CDR3 regions were used to build the TCR beta libraries. MiXCR, run by TCRdb on the multiplex PCR reads, gives a single entry per CDR3 protein. The sample contains a few hundred thousand distinct CDR3 sequences, around a fifth of which appear only once. Described time point: persistent/refractory GD, antithyroid drugs over 5 years with positive TRAb. Extracted RNA from PBMCs served as the source of the TCR library. Patients came from an endocrinology department in Xi'an, China.

The clonotype originates from a female donor with Graves disease. This material consisted of peripheral blood mononuclear cells (PBMCs), taken when the disease was refractory, from a patient treated with antithyroid drugs. V gene TRBV12-3 or TRBV12-4 combines with J gene TRBJ1-2; D gene unclear. CDR3 loop: CATYGPAKYTF. The CDR3 DNA sequence: TGTGCCACTTACGGGCCGGCCAAGTACACCTTC.